Sequencing of this T cell receptor beta chain was carried out in a study of blood T cell repertoires in COVID-19. Study overall: Acute and convalescent COVID-19 samples came from the United States, Italy and Spain. From T cells, B-cell-depleted T cells, or PBMCs came the material, which was cDNA or gDNA.

CDR3 length equals 15 residues. Unmatched junction bases numbered 5, after V lost 0 bases and J lost 8 bases. The germline V gene has CDR1 MNHEY and CDR2 SMNVEV (reference sequence). In the authors' workflow: Quantification of nucleated cells was approximated via reference gene primer amplification. TCRdb's copy holds only in-frame clones and misses some; the assay was immunoSEQ multiplex PCR. V, J and clone size were drawn from that table, and D and trimming were deduced from the DNA. The data show some 490,000 clones, 80% to 90% seen once. This receptor was identified in a woman aged 60-75 years who had recovered from COVID-19. Sequenced: PBMCs or T cells enriched from blood (not recorded which). This rearrangement joins TRBV27 to TRBJ2-2, with 8 bases matching TRBD2. The CDR3 nucleotides are TGTGCCAGCAGTTTATCGCGGGGGGCCCTTGGGGAGCTGTTTTTT. Translation gives CASSLSRGALGELFF.